A single sample is the source of the 12 T cell receptor beta chains below, sequenced in a study of blood T cell repertoires in COVID-19. The assay was immunoSEQ multiplex PCR, and TCRdb's table has in-frame clones only and misses some. The data hold more than 120,000 clones, with roughly 84% observed a single time. Sequences were obtained from PBMCs or T cells enriched from blood (not recorded which). The receptors derive from a middle-aged man in a cohort exposed to, infected with or recovered from COVID-19 (not recorded which).

This chain joins TRBV7-3 and TRBJ2-1; 14 bases map to TRBD2. This CDR3 has 16 amino acids. J was trimmed by 12 bases and V by 0 bases; bases with no gene match: 7. Germline V gene data show CDR1 as SGHTA and CDR2 as FQGTGA. The CDR3 coding sequence is TGTGCCAGCAGCTTAACGTCCGGGACTAGCGGGAGTGTGCAGTTCTTC. Residues: CASSLTSGTSGSVQFF.

This clone has more than one count but fewer than ten. The rearrangement uses TRBV9 and TRBJ2-7; 8 bases agree with TRBD2. Germline lookup yields CDR1 SGDLS and CDR2 YYNGEE. The CDR3 extends over 16 amino acids. V shed 4 bases, J shed 6 bases, and the junction held 15 bases outside the gene matches. DNA for the CDR3: TGTGCCAGCAGCTCCGGCGGGGTAGCGGGATTGGTCGAGCAGTACTTC. Translation gives CASSSGGVAGLVEQYF.

This chain joins TRBV6-2 or TRBV6-3 and TRBJ2-7, with 8 nucleotides matching TRBD1. There are 13 residues in the CDR3. The germline V gene has CDR1 MNHEY and CDR2 SVGEGT. V was pared by 4 bases and J by 3 bases, with 2 bases of the junction left unmatched. Written as DNA, the CDR3 is TGTGCCAGCAGTTGGACAGGGAACTACGAGCAGTACTTC. Its translation: CASSWTGNYEQYF.

The chain is built from TRBV19 and TRBJ1-5, with D maybe TRBD1 (5 bases). The CDR3 extends over 14 amino acids. The germline V gene has CDR1 LNHDA and CDR2 SQIVND (reference sequence). V was trimmed by 1 base and J by 7 bases, leaving 11 bases between them. In DNA form, the CDR3 reads TGTGCCAGTAGTATAGGTAGGGGTGAGCAGCCCCAGCATTTT. It is translated as CASSIGRGEQPQHF.

This clone showed up just once. This chain uses TRBV5-4 with TRBJ1-5; no definite D call. The CDR3 is made up of 13 amino acids. V was trimmed by 0 bases and J by 5 bases, leaving 6 bases between them. CDR1 and CDR2 (germline): SGHNT, YYREEE (reference sequence). The CDR3 here is CASSLGEDQPQHF. CDR3 sequence (DNA): TGTGCCAGCAGCTTGGGAGAGGATCAGCCCCAGCATTTT.

The J gene is TRBJ2-2, the V gene TRBV10-2, with TRBD2 identical over 7 bases. V was clipped by 6 bases and J by 6 bases; unmatched bases: 4. The CDR3 is made up of 13 amino acids. Germline lookup yields CDR1 WSHSY and CDR2 SAAADI. The chain's CDR3 is CASSLGGAGELFF. In DNA, the CDR3 is TGCGCCAGCAGCCTGGGAGGGGCCGGGGAGCTGTTTTTT.

The chain couples TRBV3-1 (or the pseudogene TRBV3-2) to TRBJ2-2, with 12 bases matching TRBD1. This CDR3 has 16 residues. V lost 4 bases, J lost 6 bases, and 6 bases stayed unmatched. Germline V gene data show CDR1 as LGHDT and CDR2 as YNNKEL (reference sequence). CDR3 region: CASSPGTGGAPGELFF. The CDR3 region has the DNA TGTGCCAGCAGCCCGGGGACAGGGGGCGCTCCCGGGGAGCTGTTTTTT.

The CDR3 coding sequence is TGTGCCAGCAGCTTAGGGGGACTAGCGAGGGGAGAGACCCAGTACTTC. Protein sequence: CASSLGGLARGETQYF. The rearrangement joins TRBV11-2 to TRBJ2-5; 10 bases line up with TRBD2. The CDR3 consists of 16 residues. V was pared by 1 base and J by 4 bases, with 6 bases of the junction left unmatched. Germline values: CDR1 SGHAT, CDR2 FQNNGV.

In regard to this clone: Mismatch with germline at one junction end may stem from a read error. The gene calls are TRBV2 and TRBJ2-7; a weak D match, TRBD1 (5 bases). Germline CDR1 SNHLY, CDR2 FYNNEI. The CDR3 spans 13 residues. The CDR3 here is CASSDSSTDQGRF. CDR3 sequence (DNA): TGTGCCAGCAGTGATTCATCGACAGACCAGGGCCGTTTC. The variable domain in full, with the rest retrieved from reference TRBV2 and TRBJ2-7, is EPEVTQTPSHQVTQMGQEVILRCVPISNHLYFYWYRQILGQKVEFLVSFYNNEISEKSEIFDDQFSVERPDGSNFTLKIRSTKLEDSAMYFCASSDSSTDQGRFGPGTRLTVT.

The chain joins TRBV3-1 (or the pseudogene TRBV3-2) to TRBJ1-1; no clear D gene. Trimming took 2 bases from V and 4 from J, leaving 14 bases between them. Germline loops: CDR1 LGHDT, CDR2 YNNKEL (reference sequence). The CDR3 loop spans 15 amino acids. CDR3 sequence (DNA): TGTGCCAGCAGCCAAAGCGGGGTCTGGGGCACTGAAGCTTTCTTT. Its protein product is CASSQSGVWGTEAFF.

Concerning this clone itself: Other DNA sequences in the same sample also yield this CDR3. The genes are TRBV7-9 and TRBJ2-3, with D possibly being TRBD2 (7 bases). This CDR3 spans 15 amino acids. V was clipped by 0 bases and J by 3 bases, with 10 bases between them. The germline V gene has CDR1 SEHNR and CDR2 FQNEAQ (reference sequence). In DNA, the CDR3 is TGTGCCAGCAGCTTAGCGGGGGGGCCGACAGATACGCAGTATTTT. As protein: CASSLAGGPTDTQYF.

The J gene is TRBJ1-6, the V gene TRBV6-1; D remains unclear. In germline, CDR1 is MNHNS, CDR2 SASEGT. The CDR3 has 15 amino acids. Trimming pared 2 bases from V and 5 bases from J, leaving 10 bases between. CDR3 sequence (DNA): TGTGCCAGCAGTGAACTGGACGGGAATAATTCACCCCTCCACTTT. This translates into CASSELDGNNSPLHF.